This TCR beta chain was sequenced in a study of T cell responses to AZD1222 COVID-19 vaccine. Study details: Both about-4-week and about-12-week second-dose recipients were combined. Overall study findings and caveats: Every sample of the repertoires postdated the peak T cell response. At baseline, seropositivity was found in only a handful of AZD1222 recipients. Among the donors, most were white British and more were female, and clonal diversity was possibly underestimated.

In the case of this clone: Its antigen is not known.

Germline V CDR1 and CDR2: ENHRY, SYGVKD. The CDR3 length is 14 residues. Trimming removed 4 bases at V and 8 bases at J, with 14 bases between. The protocol was immunoSEQ multiplex PCR, while the TCRdb copy is restricted to in-frame clones and leaves out a portion. This sample yields roughly 70,000 clones, of which around 82% are seen a single time; roughly 5% belongs to the top ten. The origin of this receptor is an adult in good health. Here the sequenced sample was peripheral blood, taken on day 0 of AZD1222 vaccination. The chain uses TRBV10-3 and TRBJ1-4; maybe TRBD1 (6 bases). The CDR3 is CAISVDSNTEKLFF. CDR3 nucleotide sequence: TGTGCCATCAGTGTGGACAGCAATACCGAAAAACTGTTTTTT.